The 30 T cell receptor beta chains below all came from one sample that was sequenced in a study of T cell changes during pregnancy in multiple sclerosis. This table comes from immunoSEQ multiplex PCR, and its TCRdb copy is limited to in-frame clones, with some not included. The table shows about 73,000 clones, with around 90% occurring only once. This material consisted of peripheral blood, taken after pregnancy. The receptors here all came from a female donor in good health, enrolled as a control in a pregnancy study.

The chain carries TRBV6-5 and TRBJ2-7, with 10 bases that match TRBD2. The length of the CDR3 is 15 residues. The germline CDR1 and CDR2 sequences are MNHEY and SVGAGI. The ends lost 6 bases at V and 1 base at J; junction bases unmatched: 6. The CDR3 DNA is TGTGCCAGCAGCCCTGGACTAGCGGCTTCCTACGAGCAGTACTTC. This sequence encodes CASSPGLAASYEQYF.

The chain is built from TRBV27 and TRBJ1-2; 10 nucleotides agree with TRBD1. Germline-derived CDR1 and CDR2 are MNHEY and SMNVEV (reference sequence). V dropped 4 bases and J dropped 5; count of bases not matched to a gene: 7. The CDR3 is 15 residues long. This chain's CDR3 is CASSSPGQGLYGYTF. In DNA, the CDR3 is TGTGCCAGCAGTTCACCGGGACAGGGGTTATATGGCTACACCTTC.

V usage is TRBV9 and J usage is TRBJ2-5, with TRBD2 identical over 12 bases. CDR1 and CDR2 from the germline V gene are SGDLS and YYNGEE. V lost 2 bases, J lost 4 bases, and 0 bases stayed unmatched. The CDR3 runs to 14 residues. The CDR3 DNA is TGTGCCAGCAGCGTGACTAGCGGGGGAGAGACCCAGTACTTC. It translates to CASSVTSGGETQYF.

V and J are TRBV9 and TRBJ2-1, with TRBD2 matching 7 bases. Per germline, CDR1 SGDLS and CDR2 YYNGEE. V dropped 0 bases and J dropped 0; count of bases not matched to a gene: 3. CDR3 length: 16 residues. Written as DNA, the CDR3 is TGTGCCAGCAGCGTAGCAGGCGGGAGCTCCTACAATGAGCAGTTCTTC. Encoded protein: CASSVAGGSSYNEQFF. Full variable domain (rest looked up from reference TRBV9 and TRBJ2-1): DSGVTQTPKHLITATGQRVTLRCSPRSGDLSVYWYQQSLDQGLQFLIQYYNGEERAKGNILERFSAQQFPDLHSELNLSSLELGDSALYFCASSVAGGSSYNEQFFGPGTRLTVL.

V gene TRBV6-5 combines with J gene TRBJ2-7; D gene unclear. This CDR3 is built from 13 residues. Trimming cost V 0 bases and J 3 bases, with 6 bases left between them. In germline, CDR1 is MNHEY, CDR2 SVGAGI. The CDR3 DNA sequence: TGTGCCAGCAGTTACTCGGCCAACTACGAGCAGTACTTC. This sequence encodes CASSYSANYEQYF.

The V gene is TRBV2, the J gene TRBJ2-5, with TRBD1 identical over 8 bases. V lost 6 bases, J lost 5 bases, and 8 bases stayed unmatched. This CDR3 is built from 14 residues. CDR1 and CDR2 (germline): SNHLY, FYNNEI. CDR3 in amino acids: CASRARQGRETQYF. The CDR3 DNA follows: TGTGCCAGCAGAGCTCGACAGGGGCGGGAGACCCAGTACTTC.

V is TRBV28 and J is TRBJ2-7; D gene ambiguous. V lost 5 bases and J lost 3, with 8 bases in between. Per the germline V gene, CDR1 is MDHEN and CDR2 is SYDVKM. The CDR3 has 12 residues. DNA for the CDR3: TGTGCCAGCAGTCCCAACTTCTACGAGCAGTACTTC. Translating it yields CASSPNFYEQYF.

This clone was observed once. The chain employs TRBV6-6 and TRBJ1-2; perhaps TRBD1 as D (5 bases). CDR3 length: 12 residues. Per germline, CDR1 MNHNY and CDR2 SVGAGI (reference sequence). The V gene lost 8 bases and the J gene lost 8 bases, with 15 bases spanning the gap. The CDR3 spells CASQARAGGYTF. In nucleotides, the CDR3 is TGTGCCAGCCAAGCCAGGGCCGGGGGCTACACCTTC.

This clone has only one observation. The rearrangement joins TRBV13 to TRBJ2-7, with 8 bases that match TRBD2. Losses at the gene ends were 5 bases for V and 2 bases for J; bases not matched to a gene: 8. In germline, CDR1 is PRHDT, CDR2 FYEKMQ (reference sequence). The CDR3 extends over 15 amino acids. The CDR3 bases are TGTGCCAGCAGCGAAGCGGGAGTGGTTCCCTACGAGCAGTACTTC. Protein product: CASSEAGVVPYEQYF.

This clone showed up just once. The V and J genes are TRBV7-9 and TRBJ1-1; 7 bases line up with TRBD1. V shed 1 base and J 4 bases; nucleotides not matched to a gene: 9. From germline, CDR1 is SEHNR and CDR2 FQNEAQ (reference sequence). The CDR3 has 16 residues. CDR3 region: CASSLEPGQWVTEAFF. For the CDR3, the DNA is TGTGCCAGCAGCTTAGAACCGGGACAGTGGGTCACTGAAGCTTTCTTT.

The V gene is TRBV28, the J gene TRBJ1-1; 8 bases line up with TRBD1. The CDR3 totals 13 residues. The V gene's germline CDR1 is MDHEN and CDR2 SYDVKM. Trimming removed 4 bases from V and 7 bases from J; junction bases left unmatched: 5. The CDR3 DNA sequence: TGTGCCAGCAGTTCTCAGGACAGGGTTGAAGCTTTCTTT. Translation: CASSSQDRVEAFF.

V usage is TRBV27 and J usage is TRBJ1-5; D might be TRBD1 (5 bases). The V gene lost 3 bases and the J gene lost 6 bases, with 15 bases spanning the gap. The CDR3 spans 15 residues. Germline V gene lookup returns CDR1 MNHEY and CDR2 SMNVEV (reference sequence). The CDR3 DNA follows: TGTGCCAGCAGTTTGGAGGGGACGAGGCTTCAGCCCCAGCATTTT. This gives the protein CASSLEGTRLQPQHF.

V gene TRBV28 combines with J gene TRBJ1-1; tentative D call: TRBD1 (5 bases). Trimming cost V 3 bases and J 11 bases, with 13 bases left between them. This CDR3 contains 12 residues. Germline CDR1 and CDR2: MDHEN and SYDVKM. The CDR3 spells CASSFGRGTAFF. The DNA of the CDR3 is TGTGCCAGCAGTTTTGGGAGGGGTACGGCTTTCTTT.

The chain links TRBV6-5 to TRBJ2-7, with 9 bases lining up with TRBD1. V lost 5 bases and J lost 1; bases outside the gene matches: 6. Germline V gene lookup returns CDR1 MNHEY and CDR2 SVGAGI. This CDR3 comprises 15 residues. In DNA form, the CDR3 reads TGTGCCAGCAGTAGGGACAGGGCGCCGTCCTACGAGCAGTACTTC. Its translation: CASSRDRAPSYEQYF.

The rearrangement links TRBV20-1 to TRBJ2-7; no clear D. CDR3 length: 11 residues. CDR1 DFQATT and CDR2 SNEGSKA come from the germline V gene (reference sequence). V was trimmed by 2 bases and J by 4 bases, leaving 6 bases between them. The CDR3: CSARPTYEQYF. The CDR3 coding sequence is TGCAGTGCTAGACCAACTTACGAGCAGTACTTC.

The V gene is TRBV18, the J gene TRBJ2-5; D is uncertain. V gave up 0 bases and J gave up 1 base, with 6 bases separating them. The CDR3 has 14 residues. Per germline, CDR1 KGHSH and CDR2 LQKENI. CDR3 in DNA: TGTGCCAGCTCACCACCGGGCAGCCAAGAGACCCAGTACTTC. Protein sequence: CASSPPGSQETQYF.

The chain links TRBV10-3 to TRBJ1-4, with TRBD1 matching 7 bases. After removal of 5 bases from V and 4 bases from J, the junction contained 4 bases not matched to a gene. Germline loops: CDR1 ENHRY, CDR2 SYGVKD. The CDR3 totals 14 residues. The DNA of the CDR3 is TGTGCCATCAGTCCGGGACAGAATAATGAAAAACTGTTTTTT. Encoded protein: CAISPGQNNEKLFF.

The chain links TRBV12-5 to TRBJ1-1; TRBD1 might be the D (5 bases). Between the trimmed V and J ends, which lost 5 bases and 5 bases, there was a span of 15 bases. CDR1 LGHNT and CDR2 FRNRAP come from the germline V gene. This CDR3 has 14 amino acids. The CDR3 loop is CASGPRTRRTEAFF. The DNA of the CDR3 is TGTGCTAGTGGTCCTCGGACAAGACGGACTGAAGCTTTCTTT.

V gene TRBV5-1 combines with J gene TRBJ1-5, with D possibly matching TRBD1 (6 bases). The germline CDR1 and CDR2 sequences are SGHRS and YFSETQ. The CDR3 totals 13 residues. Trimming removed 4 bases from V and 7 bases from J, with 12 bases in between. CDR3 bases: TGCGCCAGCAGCCCACAGGGAGGGCAGCCCCAGCATTTT. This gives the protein CASSPQGGQPQHF.

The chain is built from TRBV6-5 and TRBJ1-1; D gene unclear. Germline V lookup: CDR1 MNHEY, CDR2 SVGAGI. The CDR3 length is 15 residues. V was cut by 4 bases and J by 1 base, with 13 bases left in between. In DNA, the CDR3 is TGTGCCAGCAGTTCTCCCCGCGCGGCGAACACTGAAGCTTTCTTT. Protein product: CASSSPRAANTEAFF.

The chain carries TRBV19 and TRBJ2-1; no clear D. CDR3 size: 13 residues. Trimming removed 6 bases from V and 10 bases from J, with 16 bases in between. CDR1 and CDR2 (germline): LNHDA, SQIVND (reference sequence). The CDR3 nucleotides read TGTGCCAGTAGAGCCGTGGGCCTTGCGGAGCAGTTCTTC. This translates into CASRAVGLAEQFF. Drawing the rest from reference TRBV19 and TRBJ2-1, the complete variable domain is DGGITQSPKYLFRKEGQNVTLSCEQNLNHDAMYWYRQDPGQGLRLIYYSQIVNDFQKGDIAEGYSVSREKKESFPLTVTSAQKNPTAFYLCASRAVGLAEQFFGPGTRLTVL.

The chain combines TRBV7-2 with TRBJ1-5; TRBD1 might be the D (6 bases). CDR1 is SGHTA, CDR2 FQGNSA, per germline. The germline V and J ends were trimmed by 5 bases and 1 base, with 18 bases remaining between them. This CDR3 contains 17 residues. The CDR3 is CASSLPGVRGSNQPQHF. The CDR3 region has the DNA TGTGCCAGCAGCCTCCCCGGGGTTAGGGGGAGCAATCAGCCCCAGCATTTT. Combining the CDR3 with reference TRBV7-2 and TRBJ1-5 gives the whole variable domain GAGVSQSPSNKVTEKGKDVELRCDPISGHTALYWYRQSLGQGLEFLIYFQGNSAPDKSGLPSDRFSAERTGGSVSTLTIQRTQQEDSAVYLCASSLPGVRGSNQPQHFGDGTRLSIL.

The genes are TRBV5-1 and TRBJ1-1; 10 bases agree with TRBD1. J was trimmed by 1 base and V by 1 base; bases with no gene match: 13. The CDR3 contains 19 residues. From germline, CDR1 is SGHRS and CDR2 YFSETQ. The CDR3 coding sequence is TGCGCCAGCAGCTTGAATCGGGACAGGGGTAAGGGATGGAACACTGAAGCTTTCTTT. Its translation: CASSLNRDRGKGWNTEAFF.

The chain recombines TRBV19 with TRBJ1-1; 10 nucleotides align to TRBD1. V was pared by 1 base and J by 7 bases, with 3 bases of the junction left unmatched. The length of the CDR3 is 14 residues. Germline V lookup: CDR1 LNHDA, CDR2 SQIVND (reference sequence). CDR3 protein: CASSIGQGAIEAFF. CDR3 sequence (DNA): TGTGCCAGTAGTATAGGACAGGGGGCTATTGAAGCTTTCTTT.

The CDR3 region is CASSPKTGGETQYF. CDR3 sequence (DNA): TGTGCCAGCAGCCCGAAGACCGGCGGGGAGACCCAGTACTTC. J is TRBJ2-5 and V is TRBV9; D might be TRBD2 (5 bases). The ends were cut back, 4 bases at V and 5 bases at J, with 15 bases in the middle. Germline CDR1 SGDLS, CDR2 YYNGEE. The CDR3 is made up of 14 amino acids.

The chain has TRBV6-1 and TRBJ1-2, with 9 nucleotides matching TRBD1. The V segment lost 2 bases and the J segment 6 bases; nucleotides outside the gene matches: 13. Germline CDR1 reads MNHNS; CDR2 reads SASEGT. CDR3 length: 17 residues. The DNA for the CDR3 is TGTGCCAGCAGTGAATCGCCCCGAAACCGGGACAGGGATGGCTACACCTTC. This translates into CASSESPRNRDRDGYTF.

The DNA for the CDR3 is TGTGCCAGCAGCTTAGATTCCGCGGGGGGAGAGACCCAGTACTTC. Encoded protein: CASSLDSAGGETQYF. The V gene is TRBV11-2, the J gene TRBJ2-5; TRBD2 matches 8 bases. Germline V gene data show CDR1 as SGHAT and CDR2 as FQNNGV. The V gene end was trimmed by 0 bases and the J gene end by 4 bases; junction bases not matched to a gene: 4. The CDR3 spans 15 residues.

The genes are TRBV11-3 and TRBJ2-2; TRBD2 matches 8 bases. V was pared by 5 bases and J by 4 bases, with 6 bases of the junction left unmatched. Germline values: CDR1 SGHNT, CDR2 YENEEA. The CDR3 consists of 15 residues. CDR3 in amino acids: CASSATSGLTGELFF. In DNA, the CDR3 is TGTGCCAGCAGCGCTACTAGCGGCCTCACCGGGGAGCTGTTTTTT.

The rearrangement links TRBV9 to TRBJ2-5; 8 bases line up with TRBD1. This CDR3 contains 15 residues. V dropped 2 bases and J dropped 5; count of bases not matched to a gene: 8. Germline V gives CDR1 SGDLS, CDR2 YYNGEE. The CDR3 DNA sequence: TGTGCCAGCAGCGTTATGGACAGGGTTGGGGAGACCCAGTACTTC. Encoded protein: CASSVMDRVGETQYF.

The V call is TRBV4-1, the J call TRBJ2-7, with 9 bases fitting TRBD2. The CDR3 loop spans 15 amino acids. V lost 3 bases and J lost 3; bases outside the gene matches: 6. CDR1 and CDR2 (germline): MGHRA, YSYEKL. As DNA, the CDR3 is TGCGCCAGCAGCCACCCGACTAGCGGCCGCTACGAGCAGTACTTC. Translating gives CASSHPTSGRYEQYF.